This TCR beta chain was recovered during a study of beta chain features in type 1 diabetes. cDNA synthesis used the whole RNA isolate, giving expressed TCRB sequences. The data were produced by immunoSEQ multiplex PCR, yet TCRdb's version contains in-frame clones alone and is incomplete. The table lists under 900,000 clones, under 20% of them singletons. The sample holds a few counts of this clone. The antigen remains undetermined. Overall study results and limits: The study found that naive, central memory and Treg TCRB repertoires appeared more similar in patients than in healthy donors. VDJ junctions in type 1 diabetes patients carried more deletions and fewer insertions.

J gave up 10 bases and V 11 bases, and 9 bases lay outside the gene matches. The CDR3 is 12 amino acids. Per the germline V gene, CDR1 is LNHDA and CDR2 is SQIVND (reference sequence). The sequenced material came from naive CD4+ T cells from blood. The source of this sequence is a woman in her late teens or twenties in good health. V is TRBV19 and J is TRBJ2-1; 9 bases line up with TRBD1. CDR3 sequence (DNA): TGTGCCTCCGCGGACAGGGGATCCGAGCAGTTCTTC. Its translation is CASADRGSEQFF.